Given below is one T cell receptor (beta chain) in context. The antigen is unknown. This sample was included in a study of blood T cells in healthy people across ages. A J-beta primer mix and a sample-barcoded 5' primer were used in a second PCR of about 7 to 12 cycles. TCRdb itself ran the 5' RACE reads through MiXCR, one entry per CDR3 protein. The data show 900,000 to 950,000 distinct CDR3 sequences, with 25% to 30% seen just once and roughly a tenth held by the top ten. CDR3 length: 15 residues. The trim removed 2 bases at V and 4 bases at J, leaving 6 bases unmatched. Germline V CDR1 and CDR2: DFQATT, SNEGSKA (reference sequence). Study conclusions and caveats: Naive CD4+ cell counts and diversity both ran higher in long-lived than in aged donors. Measured against age, TCR beta diversity per million T cells decreased in a roughly linear manner.

These records were also assigned to another study, of T cells of mothers and their children. That source notes: Reads obtained per mother exceeded 8.5 million TCR beta CDR3 reads, with 2.5 million to 3.5 million obtained per child. For unrelated pairs as for related ones, thymic selection shapes TCR recombination output similarly.

The origin of this receptor is a woman aged 40-49 years in good health. The sequenced sample was blood. The genes are TRBV20-1 and TRBJ1-5; the match to TRBD1 covers 9 bases. DNA of the CDR3: TGCAGTGCTAGATCTGCCGGGACAGGGAATCAGCCCCAGCATTTT. Translation gives CSARSAGTGNQPQHF.